This T cell receptor beta chain was sequenced during a study of Graves' ophthalmopathy and Graves' hyperthyroidism. The study amplified TCR beta CDR3 regions using RNA transcripts. In the first round, RT-PCR was carried out with HTBI primers, and a multiplex PCR formed the second round. TCRdb independently ran MiXCR on the multiplex PCR reads; one entry per CDR3 protein. The repertoire has about 420,000 distinct CDR3 sequences, roughly 20% of them found once; the top ten carry approximately 3%. Orbital computed tomography, thyroid ultrasound, TRAb, serum thyroxine and clinical symptoms formed the basis of diagnosis. V dropped 4 bases and J dropped 7 bases, with 13 bases sitting between them. The CDR3 has 14 residues.

Sample: peripheral blood. The chain employs TRBV12-3 or TRBV12-4 and TRBJ2-2, with a weak D call TRBD2 (5 bases). This receptor was taken from a woman in her late teens or twenties with stable Graves' hyperthyroidism. CDR3 sequence reads: CASSSGWEHGELFF. CDR3 bases: TGTGCCAGCAGTTCCGGATGGGAGCACGGGGAGCTGTTTTTT.